This entry describes one T cell receptor (beta chain). The data stem from a study of T cells after yellow fever vaccination. Study as a whole: Fractions low in cell number were prepared with SMART-Seq v4 Ultra Low Input.

TCRdb called the 5' RACE reads again in MiXCR, with one record for every CDR3 protein. The repertoire holds tens of thousands of distinct CDR3 sequences, roughly 7.4% seen once, with less than 50% in the top ten. The receptor was isolated from a man aged 30 to 39 who received the YFV17D yellow fever vaccine. Sequencing was performed on CD8+ T cells sorted from PBMCs, taken on the day of the yellow fever booster vaccination.

As DNA, the CDR3 is TGCGCCAGCAGCTTAAGGGGGCAGGCTGAGCAGTTCTTC. It translates to CASSLRGQAEQFF. The V call is TRBV5-1, the J call TRBJ2-1; 7 bases line up with TRBD1. The germline V gene has CDR1 SGHRS and CDR2 YFSETQ. The CDR3 is 13 residues long. J lost 9 bases, V lost 2 bases, and 5 bases had no gene match.